This record looks at one TCR beta chain sequence and its context. The target antigen is unknown. This entry is derived from a study of cytomegalovirus exposure and HLA in healthy donors. Regarding the study as a whole: The investigators catalogued 150 to 200 TCR beta chains as cytomegalovirus-associated.

The J segment lost 2 bases and the V segment lost 3 bases, leaving 4 bases of the junction unmatched. This CDR3 contains 15 residues. Looked up from germline, CDR1 is ENHRY and CDR2 is SYGVKD. PCR primers comprised 60 Vbeta and 13 Jbeta primers. Profiled with immunoSEQ multiplex PCR; TCRdb holds only in-frame clones, not every one. The data show more than 90,000 clones, 78% seen once. The receptor comes from a woman between 40 and 50 years old in good health and CMV-seronegative. The chain has TRBV10-3 and TRBJ2-1; 7 bases line up with TRBD2. The sequencing sample was made of PBMCs. In DNA, the CDR3 is TGTGCCATCAGTGACCTAGCGGAGACCTACAATGAGCAGTTCTTC. Its translation is CAISDLAETYNEQFF.